The rows below give T cell receptor beta chains drawn from one sample of a study of shared clonotypes between healthy human individuals. The data were produced by immunoSEQ multiplex PCR, yet TCRdb's version contains in-frame clones alone and is incomplete. The table records approximately 590,000 clones, nearly 97% of them present only once. The sequenced material came from naive CD8+ T cells sorted from blood. The receptors were gathered from a woman aged 25 to 39 in good health. The CDR3 runs from the conserved cysteine through the conserved F or W. Each record gives: V gene, clone size, D gene, J gene, CDR3 DNA, CDR3 protein. The D gene is left open where the match is weak. A clone size is listed for some rows: how often the clone was seen (once, few, many), or a class if it is expanded.

V: TRBV7-3
size: .
D: .
J: TRBJ2-7
DNA: TGTGCCAGCAGCCCTCGGGGGTCCTACGAGCAGTACTTC
CDR3: CASSPRGSYEQYF

V: TRBV19
size: .
D: TRBD1
J: TRBJ2-1
DNA: TGTGCCAGTAGGATCGGGACAGGGGACAATGAGCAGTTCTTC
CDR3: CASRIGTGDNEQFF

V: TRBV25-1
size: .
D: TRBD2
J: TRBJ2-2
DNA: TGTGCCAGCAGTGAATATGGCCTAGCGGTAACCGGGGAGCTGTTTTTT
CDR3: CASSEYGLAVTGELFF

V: TRBV4-2
size: .
D: TRBD1
J: TRBJ1-3
DNA: TGTGCCAGCAGCCAAGAACAGGGGGCGGGAGGAAACACCATATATTTT
CDR3: CASSQEQGAGGNTIYF

V: TRBV5-1
size: .
D: .
J: TRBJ1-1
DNA: TGCGCCAGCAGCCCACGGGACATGACTTGGGACACTGAAGCTTTCTTT
CDR3: CASSPRDMTWDTEAFF

V: TRBV19
size: .
D: TRBD1
J: TRBJ2-5
DNA: TGTGCCAGTAGTAGAGACAGGGGAAGTAGGGAGACCCAGTACTTC
CDR3: CASSRDRGSRETQYF

V: TRBV27
size: .
D: .
J: TRBJ2-1
DNA: TGTGCCAGCAGGCCCCCCCAATACAATGAGCAGTTCTTC
CDR3: CASRPPQYNEQFF

V: TRBV5-1
size: .
D: .
J: TRBJ2-2
DNA: TGCGCCAGCAGCTTGGAGTACAGGACCGGGGAGCTGTTTTTT
CDR3: CASSLEYRTGELFF

V: TRBV5-8
size: .
D: .
J: TRBJ1-1
DNA: TGTGCCAGCACCCTAACGACAGTCCCTCTTGAAGCTTTCTTT
CDR3: CASTLTTVPLEAFF

V: TRBV6-5
size: .
D: .
J: TRBJ1-5
DNA: TGTGCCAGCAGTTCGGTCGGCAATCAGCCCCAGCATTTT
CDR3: CASSSVGNQPQHF

V: TRBV4-1
size: .
D: TRBD1
J: TRBJ2-7
DNA: TGCGCCAGCAGTCTGCGGGGACAGGGATCCTACGAGCAGTACTTC
CDR3: CASSLRGQGSYEQYF

V: TRBV4-1
size: .
D: TRBD2
J: TRBJ2-7
DNA: TGCGCCAGCAGCCAAGGGGCTAGCGGGACCAGCTACGAGCAGTACTTC
CDR3: CASSQGASGTSYEQYF

V: TRBV28
size: .
D: .
J: TRBJ1-1
DNA: TGTGCCAGCAGTTTATTGTCGGAGAACACTGAAGCTTTCTTT
CDR3: CASSLLSENTEAFF

V: TRBV9
size: .
D: TRBD2
J: TRBJ2-7
DNA: TGTGCCAGCACGTTGGGGGAGGGAGCCTACGAGCAGTACTTC
CDR3: CASTLGEGAYEQYF

V: TRBV7-9
size: .
D: .
J: TRBJ2-5
DNA: TGTGCCAGCAGCCTCAGCATAAAACAAGAGACCCAGTACTTC
CDR3: CASSLSIKQETQYF

V: TRBV2
size: .
D: TRBD1
J: TRBJ1-2
DNA: TGTGCCAGCAGTGACTGGACAGGGGGTAACAACTATGGCTACACCTTC
CDR3: CASSDWTGGNNYGYTF

V: TRBV7-6
size: .
D: .
J: TRBJ2-2
DNA: TGTGCCAGCAGCTTGCTAAGGACGGAGAACACCGGGGAGCTGTTTTTT
CDR3: CASSLLRTENTGELFF

V: TRBV28
size: once
D: TRBD1
J: TRBJ2-5
DNA: TGTGCCAGCAATCCAGGGGGCACTTACCAAGAGACCCAGTACTTC
CDR3: CASNPGGTYQETQYF

V: TRBV5-5
size: .
D: TRBD1
J: TRBJ1-1
DNA: TGTGCCAGCAGGACCGAGGCAGGGGGCGTGGACACTGAAGCTTTCTTT
CDR3: CASRTEAGGVDTEAFF

V: TRBV5-6
size: once
D: TRBD2
J: TRBJ2-1
DNA: TGTGCCAGCACTAGCGGGGTCACCTACAATGAGCAGTTCTTC
CDR3: CASTSGVTYNEQFF

V: TRBV5-1
size: .
D: TRBD1
J: TRBJ2-7
DNA: TGCGCCAGCAGCCCCGGGACAGGCGTTTACGAGCAGTACTTC
CDR3: CASSPGTGVYEQYF

V: TRBV4-1
size: .
D: .
J: TRBJ1-2
DNA: TGCGCCAGCAGCCTTGGCCGGGCCAAGCTTTCGTTTGACTATGGCTACACCTTC
CDR3: CASSLGRAKLSFDYGYTF

V: TRBV27
size: .
D: TRBD2
J: TRBJ2-1
DNA: TGTGCCAGCAGTTTAAGCGGGACCTACAATGAGCAGTTCTTC
CDR3: CASSLSGTYNEQFF

V: TRBV28
size: .
D: .
J: TRBJ2-2
DNA: TGTGCCAGCAGTTTATTGGTTCCAGCGGGCTTCACCGGGGAGCTGTTTTTT
CDR3: CASSLLVPAGFTGELFF

V: TRBV28
size: .
D: .
J: TRBJ1-1
DNA: TGTGCCAGCAGTTTAACCCTCCCAGTATCCACTGAAGCTTTCTTT
CDR3: CASSLTLPVSTEAFF

V: TRBV30
size: .
D: .
J: TRBJ1-1
DNA: TGTGCCTGGAACGTTGATTTTGGAGCTTTCTTT
CDR3: CAWNVDFGAFF

V: TRBV9
size: once
D: .
J: TRBJ2-1
DNA: TGTGCCAGCAGCCCGTGGGGGAGAGAAAACAATGAGCAGTTCTTC
CDR3: CASSPWGRENNEQFF